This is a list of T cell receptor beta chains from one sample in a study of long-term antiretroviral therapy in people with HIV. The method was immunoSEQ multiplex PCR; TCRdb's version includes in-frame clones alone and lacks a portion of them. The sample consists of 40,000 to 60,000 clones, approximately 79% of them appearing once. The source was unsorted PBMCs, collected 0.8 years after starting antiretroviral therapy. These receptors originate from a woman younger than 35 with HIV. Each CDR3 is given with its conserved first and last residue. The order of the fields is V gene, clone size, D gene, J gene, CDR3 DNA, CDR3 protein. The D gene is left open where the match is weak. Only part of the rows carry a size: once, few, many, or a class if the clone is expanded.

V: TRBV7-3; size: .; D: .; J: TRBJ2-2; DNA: TGTGCCAGCAGCTTAATCGGCACCTCGAACACCGGGGAGCTGTTTTTT; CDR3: CASSLIGTSNTGELFF
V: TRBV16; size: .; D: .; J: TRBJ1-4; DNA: TGTGCCAGCAGCCAATCACCCTTTAGGGAAAAACTGTTTTTT; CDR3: CASSQSPFREKLFF
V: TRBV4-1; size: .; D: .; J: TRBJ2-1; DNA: TGCGCCAGCAGCCAAGAGCAGCTGGGTGAGCAGTTCTTC; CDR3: CASSQEQLGEQFF
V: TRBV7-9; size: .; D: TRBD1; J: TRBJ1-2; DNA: TGTGCCAGCAGCCTGCCGGGACAGGGGGATTTCGGCTACACCTTC; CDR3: CASSLPGQGDFGYTF
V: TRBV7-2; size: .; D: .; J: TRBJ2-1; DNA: TGTGCCAGCAGCCTTGCAGGACAGCACTACAATGAGCAGTTCTTC; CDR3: CASSLAGQHYNEQFF
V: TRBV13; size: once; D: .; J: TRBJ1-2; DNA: TGTGCCAGCAGCCCCGGGAGCTATGGCTACACCTTC; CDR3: CASSPGSYGYTF
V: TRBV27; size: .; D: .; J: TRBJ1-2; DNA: TGTGCCAGCAGCTACGGGGGTCGCCTCTATGGCTACACCTTC; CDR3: CASSYGGRLYGYTF
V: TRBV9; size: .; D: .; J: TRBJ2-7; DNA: TGTGCCAGCAGCGTAGATGAGAGGGTGCGGGCCTACGAGCAGTACTTC; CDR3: CASSVDERVRAYEQYF
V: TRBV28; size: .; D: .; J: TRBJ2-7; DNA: TGTGCCGGGGGGGGCAGGGCTAGCTCCTACGAGCAGTACTTC; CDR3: CAGGGRASSYEQYF
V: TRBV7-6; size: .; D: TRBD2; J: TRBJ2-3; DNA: TGTGCCAGCAGCTTAGTTCGTGCGGCTAGCGGGAGTGGGGCAGATACGCAGTATTTT; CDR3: CASSLVRAASGSGADTQYF
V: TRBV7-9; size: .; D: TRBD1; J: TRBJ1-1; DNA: TGTGCCAGCAGATTAGGAGGGGGCCTGGGATTGAACACTGAAGCTTTCTTT; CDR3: CASRLGGGLGLNTEAFF
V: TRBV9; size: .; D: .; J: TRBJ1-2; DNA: TGTGCCAGCAGCGTAGATCTGGGGTTGGGCAACTATGGCTACACCTTC; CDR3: CASSVDLGLGNYGYTF
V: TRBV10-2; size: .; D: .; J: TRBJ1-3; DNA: TGCGCCAGCAGTCCAATTCCCCAATCTGGAAACACCATATATTTT; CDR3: CASSPIPQSGNTIYF
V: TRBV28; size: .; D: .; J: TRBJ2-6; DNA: TGTGCCAGCAGTTTAATAGGATCTGGGGCCAACGTCCTGACTTTC; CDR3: CASSLIGSGANVLTF
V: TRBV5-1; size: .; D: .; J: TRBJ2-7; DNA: TGCGCCAGCAATTTCCCGGGGACAAAGCAGTACTTC; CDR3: CASNFPGTKQYF
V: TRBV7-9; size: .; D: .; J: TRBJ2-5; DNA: TGTGCCAGCAGCTTAGAAACACCCGTGGGAGAGACCCAGTACTTC; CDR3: CASSLETPVGETQYF
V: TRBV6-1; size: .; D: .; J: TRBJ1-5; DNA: TGTGCCAGCAGGCCCTATGGTTATAGCAATCAGCCCCAGCATTTT; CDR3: CASRPYGYSNQPQHF
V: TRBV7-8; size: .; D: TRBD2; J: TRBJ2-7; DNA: TGTGCCAGCAGCCCGGTGGGGGTAAAGCGGGAGTACGAGCAGTACTTC; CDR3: CASSPVGVKREYEQYF
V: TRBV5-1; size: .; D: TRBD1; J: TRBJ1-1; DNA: TGCGCCAGCAGCTCAGGACAGGTTGGGACTTTCTTT; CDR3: CASSSGQVGTFF
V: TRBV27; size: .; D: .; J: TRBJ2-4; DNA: TGTGCCAGCAGTACAAGACTAGCCAAAAACATTCAGTACTTC; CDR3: CASSTRLAKNIQYF
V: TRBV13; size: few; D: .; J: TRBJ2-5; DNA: TGTGCCAGCAGCTCCAAACGCTACCCTCCATTAGGGGCCCAGTACTTC; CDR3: CASSSKRYPPLGAQYF
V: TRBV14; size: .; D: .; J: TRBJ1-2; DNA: TGTGCCAGCAGCCGAAGGGGGACGAAACAGCCTTTTATTGAGTATGGCTACACCTTC; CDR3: CASSRRGTKQPFIEYGYTF
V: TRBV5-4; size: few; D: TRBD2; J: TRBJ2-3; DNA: TGTGCCAGCAGCTCCAGACTAGCGGGAGTGGGAGATACGCAGTATTTT; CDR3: CASSSRLAGVGDTQYF
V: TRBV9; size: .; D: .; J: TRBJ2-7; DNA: TGTGCCAGCAGCGTAAGTGGAGCGTTGGTGTACGAGCAGTACTTC; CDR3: CASSVSGALVYEQYF
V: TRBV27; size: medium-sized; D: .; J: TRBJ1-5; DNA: TGTGCCAGCAGTTCAGAGAAGGCCATCGGCAATCAGCCCCAGCATTTT; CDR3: CASSSEKAIGNQPQHF
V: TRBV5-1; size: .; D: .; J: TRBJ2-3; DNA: TGCGCCAGCAGCCCGAACACAGATACGCAGTATTTT; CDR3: CASSPNTDTQYF
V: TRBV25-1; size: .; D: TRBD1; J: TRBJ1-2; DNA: TGTGCCAGCAGGTACAGGGGGGAAGGCTACACCTTC; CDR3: CASRYRGEGYTF
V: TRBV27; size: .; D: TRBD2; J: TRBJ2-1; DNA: TGTGCCAGCAGTTTATTTCGCCTAGCGGGAACCTACAATGAGCAGTTCTTC; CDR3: CASSLFRLAGTYNEQFF
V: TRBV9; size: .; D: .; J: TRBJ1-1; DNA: TGTGCCAGCAGCGTAGGACAAACGAACACTGAAGCTTTCTTT; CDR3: CASSVGQTNTEAFF
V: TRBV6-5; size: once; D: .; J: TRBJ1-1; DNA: TGTGCCAGCAGTTACCCGGGCCAGTCAAACCGAGAAGCTTTCTTT; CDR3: CASSYPGQSNREAFF
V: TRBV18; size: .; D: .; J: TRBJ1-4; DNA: TGTGCCAGCTCATCCCGACGGCTTGCAACTAATGAAAAACTGTTTTTT; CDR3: CASSSRRLATNEKLFF
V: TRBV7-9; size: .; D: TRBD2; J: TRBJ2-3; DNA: TGTGCCAGCGAAAAAAGCGGGAGTGAGACAGATACGCAGTATTTT; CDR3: CASEKSGSETDTQYF
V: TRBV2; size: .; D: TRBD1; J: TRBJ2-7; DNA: TGTGCCAGCAACAGGGGTCCTGGTTACGAGCAGTACTTC; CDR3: CASNRGPGYEQYF
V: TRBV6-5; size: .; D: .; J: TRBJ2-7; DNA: TGTGCCAGCGTACCGCCGGACTCCTACGAGCAGTACTTC; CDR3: CASVPPDSYEQYF
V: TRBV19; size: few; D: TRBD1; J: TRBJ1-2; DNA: TGTGCCACTCCGGGACAGGGAAGGGATGGCTACACCTTC; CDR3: CATPGQGRDGYTF
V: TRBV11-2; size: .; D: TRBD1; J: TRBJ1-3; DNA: TGTGCCAGCAGCTCCTTAAAGGGACAGACTGGAAACACCATATATTTT; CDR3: CASSSLKGQTGNTIYF
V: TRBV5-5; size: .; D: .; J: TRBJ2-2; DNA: TGTGCCAGCAGCTTGGACCCGCTTTACACCGGGGAGCTGTTTTTT; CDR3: CASSLDPLYTGELFF
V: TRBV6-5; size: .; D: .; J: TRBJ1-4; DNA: TGTGCCAGCAGTTACTCTGCGAGGAGGAAAGAAGAAAAACTGTTTTTT; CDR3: CASSYSARRKEEKLFF
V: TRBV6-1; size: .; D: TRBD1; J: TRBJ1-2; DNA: TGTGCCAGCAGTGAGGGGACAGCTGGGGGTAACACCTTC; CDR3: CASSEGTAGGNTF
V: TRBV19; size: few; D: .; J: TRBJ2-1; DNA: TGTGCCAGTAGTATCGGCGGGGGCTTATACAATGAGCAGTTCTTC; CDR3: CASSIGGGLYNEQFF
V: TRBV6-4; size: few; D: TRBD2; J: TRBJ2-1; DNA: TGTGCCAGCGGGACTAGCGGGAGCTCCTACAATGAGCAGTTCTTC; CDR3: CASGTSGSSYNEQFF
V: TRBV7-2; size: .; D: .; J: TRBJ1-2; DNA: TGTGCCAGCAGCCCAGCCGGCACAGTGCCCTATGGCTACACCTTC; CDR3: CASSPAGTVPYGYTF
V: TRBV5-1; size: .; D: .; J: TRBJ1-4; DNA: TGCGCCAGCAGCCCGATGGGTGGTGAAAAACTGTTTTTT; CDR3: CASSPMGGEKLFF
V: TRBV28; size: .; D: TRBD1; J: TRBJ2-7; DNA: TGTGCCAGCAGCCCCAATACTCCGGGACAGGGTCACTACGAGCAGTACTTC; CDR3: CASSPNTPGQGHYEQYF
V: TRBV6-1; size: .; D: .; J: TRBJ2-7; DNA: TGTGCCAGCAGTGGGCGTTCGATGTACTTC; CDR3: CASSGRSMYF
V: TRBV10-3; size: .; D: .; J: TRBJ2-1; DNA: TGTGCCACAAAGAGCCGTGGCGGCTCCTCCTACAATGAGCAGTTCTTC; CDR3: CATKSRGGSSYNEQFF
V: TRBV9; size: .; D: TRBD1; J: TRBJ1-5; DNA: TGTGCCAGCAGCGTTGGGACAGGGGATAGCAATCAGCCCCAGCATTTT; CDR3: CASSVGTGDSNQPQHF
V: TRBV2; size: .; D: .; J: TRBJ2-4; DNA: TGTGCCAACGCCTTAGGAAGCGGCAGCGCCAAAAACATTCAGTACTTC; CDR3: CANALGSGSAKNIQYF
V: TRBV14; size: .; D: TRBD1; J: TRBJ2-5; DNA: TGTGCCAGCAGCCTCGGGACAGGGGGAATTATCCAAGAGACCCAGTACTTC; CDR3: CASSLGTGGIIQETQYF
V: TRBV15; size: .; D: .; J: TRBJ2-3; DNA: TGTGCCACCAGCAGAGGGCAGGGGACTGGCAGACCTACAGATACGCAGTATTTT; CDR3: CATSRGQGTGRPTDTQYF
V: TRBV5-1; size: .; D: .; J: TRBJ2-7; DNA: TGCGCCAGCAGTGAGCAGGGATTATCCTACGAGCAGTACTTC; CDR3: CASSEQGLSYEQYF
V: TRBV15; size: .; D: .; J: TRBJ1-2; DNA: TGTGCCACCAGCAGAGAGATCGGCCCCCCTACATATGGGGGAGATAACTATGGCTACACCTTC; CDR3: CATSREIGPPTYGGDNYGYTF